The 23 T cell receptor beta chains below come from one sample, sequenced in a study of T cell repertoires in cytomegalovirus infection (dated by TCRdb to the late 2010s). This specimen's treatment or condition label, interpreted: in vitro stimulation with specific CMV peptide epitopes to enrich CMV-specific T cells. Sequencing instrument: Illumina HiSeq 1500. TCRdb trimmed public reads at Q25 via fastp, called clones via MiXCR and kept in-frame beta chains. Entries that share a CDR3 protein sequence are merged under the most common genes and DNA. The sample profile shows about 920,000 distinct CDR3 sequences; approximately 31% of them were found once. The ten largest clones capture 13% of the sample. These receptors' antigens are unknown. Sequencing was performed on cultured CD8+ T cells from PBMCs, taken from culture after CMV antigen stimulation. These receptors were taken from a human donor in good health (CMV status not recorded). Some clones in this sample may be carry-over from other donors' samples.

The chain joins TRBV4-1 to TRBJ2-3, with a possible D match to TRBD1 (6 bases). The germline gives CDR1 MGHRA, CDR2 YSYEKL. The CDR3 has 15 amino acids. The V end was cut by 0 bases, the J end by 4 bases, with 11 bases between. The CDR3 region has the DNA TGCGCCAGCAGCCAAGAGGGGGCCGGGCCAGATACGCAGTATTTT. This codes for CASSQEGAGPDTQYF.

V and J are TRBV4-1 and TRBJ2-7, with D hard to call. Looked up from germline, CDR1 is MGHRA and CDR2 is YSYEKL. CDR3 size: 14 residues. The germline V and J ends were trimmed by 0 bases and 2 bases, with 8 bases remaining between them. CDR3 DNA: TGCGCCAGCAGCCAAGATGACCGTACCTACGAGCAGTACTTC. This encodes CASSQDDRTYEQYF.

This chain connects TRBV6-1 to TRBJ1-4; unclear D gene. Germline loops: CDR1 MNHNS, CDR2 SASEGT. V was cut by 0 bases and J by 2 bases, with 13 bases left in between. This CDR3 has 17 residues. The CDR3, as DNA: TGTGCCAGCAGTGAAGCGAGCGTGATCAACACTAATGAAAAACTGTTTTTT. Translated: CASSEASVINTNEKLFF.

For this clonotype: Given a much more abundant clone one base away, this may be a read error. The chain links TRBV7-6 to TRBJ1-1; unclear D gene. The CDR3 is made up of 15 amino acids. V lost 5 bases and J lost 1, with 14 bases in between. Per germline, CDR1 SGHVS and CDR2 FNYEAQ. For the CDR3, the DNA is TGTGCCAGCAGCCCCGGACGCGGAACGAACACTGAAGCTTTCTTT. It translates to CASSPGRGTNTEAFF.

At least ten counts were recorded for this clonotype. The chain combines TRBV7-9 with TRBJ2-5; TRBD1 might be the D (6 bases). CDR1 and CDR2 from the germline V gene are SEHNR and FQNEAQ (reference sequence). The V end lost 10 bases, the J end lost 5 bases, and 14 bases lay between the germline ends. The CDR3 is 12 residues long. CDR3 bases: TGTGCCACCACAGGGCCACGGGAGACCCAGTACTTC. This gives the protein CATTGPRETQYF.

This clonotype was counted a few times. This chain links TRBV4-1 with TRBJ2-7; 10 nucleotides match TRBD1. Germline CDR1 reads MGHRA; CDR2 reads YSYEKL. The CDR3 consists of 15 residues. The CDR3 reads CASSQRLGQGYEQYV. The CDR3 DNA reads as TGTGCCAGCAGCCAACGCTTGGGACAGGGGTACGAGCAGTACGTC.

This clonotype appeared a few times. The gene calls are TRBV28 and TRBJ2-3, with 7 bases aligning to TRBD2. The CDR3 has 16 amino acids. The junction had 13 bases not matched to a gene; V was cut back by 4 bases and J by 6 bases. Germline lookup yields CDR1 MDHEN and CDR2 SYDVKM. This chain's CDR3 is CASSYVWGGDRDTQYF. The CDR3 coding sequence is TGTGCCAGCAGTTATGTGTGGGGGGGGGACCGGGATACGCAGTATTTT.

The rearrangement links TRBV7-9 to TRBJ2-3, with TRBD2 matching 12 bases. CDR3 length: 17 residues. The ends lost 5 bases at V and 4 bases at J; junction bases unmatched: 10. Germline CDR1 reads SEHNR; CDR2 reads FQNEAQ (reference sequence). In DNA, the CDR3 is TGTGCCAGCAGCCCACCCCTAGCGGGGGGGCGAGCAGATACGCAGTATTTT. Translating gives CASSPPLAGGRADTQYF.

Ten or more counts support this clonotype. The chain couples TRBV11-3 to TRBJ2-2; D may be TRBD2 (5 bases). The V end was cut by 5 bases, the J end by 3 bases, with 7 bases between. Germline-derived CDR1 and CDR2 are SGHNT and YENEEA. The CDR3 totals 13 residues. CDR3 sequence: CASSPEDTGELFF. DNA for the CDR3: TGTGCCAGCAGCCCGGAGGACACCGGGGAGCTGTTTTTT.

The CDR3 sequence is CASSLNRGGTDTQYF. The CDR3 nucleotides read TGCGCCAGCAGCTTGAACAGGGGGGGGACAGATACGCAGTATTTT. V gene TRBV5-1 combines with J gene TRBJ2-3, with D possibly matching TRBD1 (8 bases). Per germline, CDR1 SGHRS and CDR2 YFSETQ. V was shortened by 1 base and J by 3 bases, with 12 bases between the two germline ends. This CDR3 spans 15 amino acids.

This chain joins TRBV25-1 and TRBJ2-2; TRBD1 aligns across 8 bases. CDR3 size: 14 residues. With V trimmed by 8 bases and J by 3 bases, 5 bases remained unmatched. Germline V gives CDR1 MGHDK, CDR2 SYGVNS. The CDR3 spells CASWGTGDTGELFF. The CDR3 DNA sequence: TGTGCCAGCTGGGGGACAGGAGACACCGGGGAGCTGTTTTTT. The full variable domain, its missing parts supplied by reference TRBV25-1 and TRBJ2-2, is EADIYQTPRYLVIGTGKKITLECSQTMGHDKMYWYQQDPGMELHLIHYSYGVNSTEKGDLSSESTVSRIRTEHFPLTLESARPSHTSQYLCASWGTGDTGELFFGEGSRLTVL.

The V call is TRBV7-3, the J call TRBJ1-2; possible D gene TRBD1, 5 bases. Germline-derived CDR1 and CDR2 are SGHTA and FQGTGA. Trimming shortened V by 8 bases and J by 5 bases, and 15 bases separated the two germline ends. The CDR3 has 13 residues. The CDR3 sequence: CASYSRVLYGYTF. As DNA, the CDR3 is TGTGCCAGCTACTCCAGGGTCTTATATGGCTACACCTTC.

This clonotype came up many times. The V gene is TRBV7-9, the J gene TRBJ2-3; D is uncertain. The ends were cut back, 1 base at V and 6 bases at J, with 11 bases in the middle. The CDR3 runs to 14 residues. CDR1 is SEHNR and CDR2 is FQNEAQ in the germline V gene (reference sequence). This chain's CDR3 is CASSLVSGIDTQYF. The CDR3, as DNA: TGTGCCAGCAGCTTAGTCTCTGGGATTGATACGCAGTATTTT.

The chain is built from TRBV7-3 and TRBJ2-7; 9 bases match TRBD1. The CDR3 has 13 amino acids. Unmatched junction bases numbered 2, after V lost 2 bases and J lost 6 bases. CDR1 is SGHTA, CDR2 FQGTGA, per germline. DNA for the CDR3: TGTGCCAGCAGCTTAGACAGGGGGAGCGAGCAGTACGTC. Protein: CASSLDRGSEQYV.

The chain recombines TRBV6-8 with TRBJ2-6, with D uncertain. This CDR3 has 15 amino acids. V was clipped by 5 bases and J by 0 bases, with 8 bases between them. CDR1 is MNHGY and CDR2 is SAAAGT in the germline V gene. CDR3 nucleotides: TGTGCCAGCAGTCCAGCTCGCTCTGGGGCCAACGTCCTGACTTTC. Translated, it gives CASSPARSGANVLTF.

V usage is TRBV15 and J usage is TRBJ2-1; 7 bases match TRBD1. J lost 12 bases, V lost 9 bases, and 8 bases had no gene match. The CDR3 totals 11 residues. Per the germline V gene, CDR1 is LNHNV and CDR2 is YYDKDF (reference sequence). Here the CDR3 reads CATHRQGGQFF. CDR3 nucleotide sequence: TGTGCCACACATCGACAGGGCGGGCAGTTCTTC. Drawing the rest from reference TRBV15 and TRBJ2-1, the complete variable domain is DAMVIQNPRYQVTQFGKPVTLSCSQTLNHNVMYWYQQKSSQAPKLLFHYYDKDFNNEADTPDNFQSRRPNTSFCFLDIRSPGLGDTAMYLCATHRQGGQFFGPGTRLTVL.

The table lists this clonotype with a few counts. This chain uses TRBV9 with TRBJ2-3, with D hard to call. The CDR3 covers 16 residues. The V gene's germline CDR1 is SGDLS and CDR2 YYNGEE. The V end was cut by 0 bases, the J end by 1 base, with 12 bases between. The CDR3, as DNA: TGTGCCAGCAGCGTAGGTGCGTCCGGTCGCACAGATACGCAGTATTTT. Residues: CASSVGASGRTDTQYF. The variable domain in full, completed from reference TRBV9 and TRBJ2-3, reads DSGVTQTPKHLITATGQRVTLRCSPRSGDLSVYWYQQSLDQGLQFLIQYYNGEERAKGNILERFSAQQFPDLHSELNLSSLELGDSALYFCASSVGASGRTDTQYFGPGTRLTVL.

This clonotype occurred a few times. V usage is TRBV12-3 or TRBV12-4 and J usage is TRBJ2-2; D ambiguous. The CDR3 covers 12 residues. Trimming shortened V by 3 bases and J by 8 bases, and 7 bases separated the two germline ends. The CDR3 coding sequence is TGTGCCAGCAGTTTTTTAGAGGGGGAGCTGTTTTTT. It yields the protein CASSFLEGELFF.

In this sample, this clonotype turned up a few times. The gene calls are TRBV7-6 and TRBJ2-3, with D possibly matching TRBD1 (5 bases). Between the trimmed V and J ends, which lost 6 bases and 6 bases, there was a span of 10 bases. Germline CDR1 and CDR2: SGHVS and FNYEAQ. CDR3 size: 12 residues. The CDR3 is CASSKGADTQYF. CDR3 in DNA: TGTGCCAGCAGTAAAGGGGCTGATACGCAGTATTTT.

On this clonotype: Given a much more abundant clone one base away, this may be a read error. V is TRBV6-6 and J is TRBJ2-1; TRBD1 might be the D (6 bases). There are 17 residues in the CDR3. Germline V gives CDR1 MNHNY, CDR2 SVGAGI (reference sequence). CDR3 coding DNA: TGTGCCAACAGTAGAGCCCTACGGGACACTACTTACAATGAGCAGTTCTTC. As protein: CANSRALRDTTYNEQFF.

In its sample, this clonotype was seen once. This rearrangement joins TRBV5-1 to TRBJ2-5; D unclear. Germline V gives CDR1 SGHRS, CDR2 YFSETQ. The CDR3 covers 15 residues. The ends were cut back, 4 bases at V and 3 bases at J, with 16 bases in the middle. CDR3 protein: CASSHVVLGKETQYF. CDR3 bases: TGCGCCAGCAGCCACGTTGTGTTAGGTAAAGAGACCCAGTACTTC.

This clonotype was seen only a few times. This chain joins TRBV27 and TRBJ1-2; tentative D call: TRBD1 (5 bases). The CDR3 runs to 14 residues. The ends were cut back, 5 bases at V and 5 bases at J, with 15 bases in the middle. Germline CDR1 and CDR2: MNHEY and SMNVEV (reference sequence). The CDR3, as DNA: TGTGCCAGCAGTCCGCGTCGGGGGGAGTATGGCTACACCTTC. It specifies CASSPRRGEYGYTF.

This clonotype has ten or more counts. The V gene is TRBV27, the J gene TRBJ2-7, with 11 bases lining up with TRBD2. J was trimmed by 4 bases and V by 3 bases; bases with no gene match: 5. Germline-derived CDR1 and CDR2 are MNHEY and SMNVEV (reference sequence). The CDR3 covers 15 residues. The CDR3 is CASSFISGGAYEQYF. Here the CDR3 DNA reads TGTGCCAGCAGTTTTATTAGCGGGGGGGCGTACGAGCAGTACTTC.